The 5 T cell receptor beta chains in this list originate from one sample, sequenced in a study of blood T cell repertoires in COVID-19. Method: immunoSEQ multiplex PCR; TCRdb's copy keeps in-frame clones and lacks some. The table has roughly 250,000 clones, about 87% seen once; the top ten hold 8.6%. Sequencing input: peripheral blood. The source is a human donor in a cohort sampled during active COVID-19.

The chain employs TRBV3-1 (or the pseudogene TRBV3-2) and TRBJ2-7; 10 bases agree with TRBD1. Germline V CDR1 and CDR2: LGHDT, YNNKEL (reference sequence). CDR3 length equals 15 residues. With 4 bases clipped from V and 3 bases from J, the junction kept 6 bases outside the gene matches. The CDR3 region has the DNA TGTGCCAGCAGCCCATGGGACAGGGGTCGCTACGAGCAGTACTTC. Its translation is CASSPWDRGRYEQYF.

V usage is TRBV19 and J usage is TRBJ2-2; maybe TRBD1 (5 bases). The CDR3 length is 15 residues. Germline V lookup: CDR1 LNHDA, CDR2 SQIVND (reference sequence). Trimming removed 0 bases at V and 3 bases at J, with 8 bases between. CDR3: CASSIDRQYTGELFF. DNA for the CDR3: TGTGCCAGTAGTATAGACCGACAGTACACCGGGGAGCTGTTTTTT.

The chain employs TRBV11-2 and TRBJ2-2; 7 bases align to TRBD1. V was clipped by 6 bases and J by 3 bases; unmatched bases: 4. The CDR3 covers 14 residues. The germline CDR1 and CDR2 sequences are SGHAT and FQNNGV. CDR3 sequence reads: CASSPGQYTGELFF. The CDR3 DNA is TGTGCCAGCAGTCCGGGACAGTACACCGGGGAGCTGTTTTTT. Based on the CDR3 plus reference TRBV11-2 and TRBJ2-2, the full variable domain is EAGVAQSPRYKIIEKRQSVAFWCNPISGHATLYWYQQILGQGPKLLIQFQNNGVVDDSQLPKDRFSAERLKGVDSTLKIQPAKLEDSAVYLCASSPGQYTGELFFGEGSRLTVL.

V usage is TRBV28 and J usage is TRBJ2-2; D might be TRBD2 (5 bases). This CDR3 is built from 14 residues. Deletions cut 2 bases from V and 7 bases from J, with 11 bases between. Germline V lookup: CDR1 MDHEN, CDR2 SYDVKM. The CDR3 nucleotides read TGTGCCAGCAGTTTAATCCCGGGGAGCGGGGAGCTGTTTTTT. Translated: CASSLIPGSGELFF. The full variable domain, its missing parts supplied by reference TRBV28 and TRBJ2-2, is DVKVTQSSRYLVKRTGEKVFLECVQDMDHENMFWYRQDPGLGLRLIYFSYDVKMKEKGDIPEGYSVSREKKERFSLILESASTNQTSMYLCASSLIPGSGELFFGEGSRLTVL.

The rearrangement joins TRBV28 to TRBJ1-1; 8 nucleotides agree with TRBD1. J lost 4 bases, V lost 5 bases, and 9 bases had no gene match. This CDR3 spans 15 amino acids. Germline V gene data show CDR1 as MDHEN and CDR2 as SYDVKM. DNA for the CDR3: TGTGCCAGCAGTGAAAATCAGGGGGCTCGCACTGAAGCTTTCTTT. It yields the protein CASSENQGARTEAFF.